This is a list of T cell receptor beta chains from one sample in a study of CD8 T cells in ankylosing spondylitis. TCRdb itself ran the 5' RACE reads through MiXCR, one entry per CDR3 protein. The data show approximately 9,400 distinct CDR3 sequences, under 4% seen once. The sequencing input was blood, either unsorted or a sorted T cell fraction (not recorded which). The source of these receptors is a female donor with ankylosing spondylitis or in good health (not recorded which). The CDR3 runs from the conserved cysteine through the conserved F or W. Fields, in order: D gene, V gene, J gene, clone size, CDR3 DNA, CDR3 protein. A D gene is named only where the DNA matches it firmly. Some rows have no size entry. The others give once, few or many, or a class for an expanded clone.

.	TRBV9	TRBJ2-7	few	TGTGCCAGCAGCCCAGGGAGCTCCTACGAGCAGTACTTC	CASSPGSSYEQYF
TRBD1	TRBV9	TRBJ1-2	many	TGTGCCAGCAGCGTAGATTGGACAGGAAACTATGGCTACACCTTC	CASSVDWTGNYGYTF
.	TRBV9	TRBJ2-7	many	TGTGCCAGCAGCGTAGCTGTATCGGGGGCGTCCTACGAGCAGTACTTC	CASSVAVSGASYEQYF
.	TRBV9	TRBJ1-1	many	TGTGCCAGCAGCGTAAACAACATGAACACTGAAGCTTTCTTT	CASSVNNMNTEAFF
TRBD2	TRBV9	TRBJ2-2	medium-sized	TGTGCCAGCAGCTCCAACCCCCCCACTAGCGGGGGGCGCTACACCGGGGAGCTGTTTTTT	CASSSNPPTSGGRYTGELFF
.	TRBV9	TRBJ2-3	.	TGTGCCAGCAGCGCCCCCAGGGGCCCGGATACGCAGTATTTT	CASSAPRGPDTQYF
TRBD2	TRBV9	TRBJ2-2	few	TGTGCCAGCAGCCCATGGCGGGGGGCCAACACCGGGGAGCTGTTTTTT	CASSPWRGANTGELFF
.	TRBV9	TRBJ2-2	medium-sized	TGTGCCAGCAGCGTTTCGGGAGGGACAGGGACCTACGGGGAGCTGTTTTTT	CASSVSGGTGTYGELFF
.	TRBV9	TRBJ2-1	many	TGTGCCAGCAGCGTAGGCGGGAACAATGAGCAGTTCTTC	CASSVGGNNEQFF
TRBD1	TRBV9	TRBJ2-7	many	TGTGCCAGCAGCGAGTCTCAGGGGGCGGCGTCCTACGAGCAGTACTTC	CASSESQGAASYEQYF
TRBD2	TRBV9	TRBJ2-1	many	TGTGCCAGCACGCCGCGGGGAGGGTACAATGAGCAGTTCTTC	CASTPRGGYNEQFF
TRBD2	TRBV9	TRBJ2-5	many	TGTGCCAGCAGCGAGGGCGGGAGTATGGGGGAGACCCAGTACTTC	CASSEGGSMGETQYF
TRBD2	TRBV9	TRBJ2-3	few	TGTGCCAGCAGCAATAGCGGGGGGGCCGTGACAGATACGCAGTATTTT	CASSNSGGAVTDTQYF
.	TRBV9	TRBJ1-4	many	TGTGCCAGCAGCGAGGGGACAACTAATGAAAAACTGTTTTTT	CASSEGTTNEKLFF
TRBD1	TRBV9	TRBJ1-2	once	TGTGCCAGCAGCGAGGAGGGGGCAAACTATAGCTACACCTTC	CASSEEGANYSYTF
TRBD1	TRBV7-3	TRBJ1-5	many	TGTGCCAGCAGCTTAAGTTGGGACAGGTATCAGCCCCAGCATTTT	CASSLSWDRYQPQHF
TRBD2	TRBV9	TRBJ2-3	many	TGTGCCAGCAGCCTAGCGGGGCGCTACACAGATACGCAGTATTTT	CASSLAGRYTDTQYF
.	TRBV9	TRBJ2-2	many	TGTGCCAGCAGCCACCCGGAAGGCATGGACACCGGGGAGCTGTTTTTT	CASSHPEGMDTGELFF
.	TRBV9	TRBJ2-3	many	TGTGCCAGCAGCGTAGCTCTCTTTGCAACAGATACGCAGTATTTT	CASSVALFATDTQYF
TRBD1	TRBV9	TRBJ1-2	many	TGTGCCAGCAGCGTAGGATCTCAACCGGGACAGGGAACCTATGGCTACACCTTC	CASSVGSQPGQGTYGYTF
TRBD1	TRBV9	TRBJ2-6	medium-sized	TGTGCCAGCAGCGGACAGGGGACTGGGGCCAACGTCCTGACTTTC	CASSGQGTGANVLTF
TRBD1	TRBV9	TRBJ1-1	large	TGTGCCAGCAGCCCTCGACCCGGGGACAGGGCGAACACTGAAGCTTTCTTT	CASSPRPGDRANTEAFF
TRBD2	TRBV9	TRBJ2-5	many	TGTGCCAGCAGCGTAATCGGCGGGGGACTCCGAGAGACCCAGTACTTC	CASSVIGGGLRETQYF
.	TRBV9	TRBJ2-7	medium-sized	TGTGCCAGCAGCGTCACAGACAGAGCCTACGAGCAGTACTTC	CASSVTDRAYEQYF
.	TRBV9	TRBJ1-1	many	TGTGCCAGCAGCGCTGGAGGAGGGCGGAACACTGAAGCTTTCTTT	CASSAGGGRNTEAFF
.	TRBV9	TRBJ2-4	.	TGTGCCAGCAGCGTAGCAGGGGAGCACAAAACCATGCAGTACTTC	CASSVAGEHKTMQYF
.	TRBV9	TRBJ2-1	many	TGTGCCAGCAGCGTAGTTGGGGGAGTAGCCTATGAGCAGTTCTTC	CASSVVGGVAYEQFF
TRBD1	TRBV9	TRBJ1-2	.	TGTGCCAGCAGCGCAATTACTCGGACAGGGCGCTATGGCTACACCTTC	CASSAITRTGRYGYTF
.	TRBV9	TRBJ2-7	medium-sized	TGTGCCAGCAGCCTCATACTGACGGGGGAGCAGTACTTC	CASSLILTGEQYF
TRBD1	TRBV9	TRBJ2-1	many	TGTGCCAGCAGCGTAGGGGGGACAGCCCCCTACAATGAGCAGTTCTTC	CASSVGGTAPYNEQFF
TRBD1	TRBV9	TRBJ1-2	.	TGTGCCAGCAGCTCCGGGACAGGCGACTATGGCTACACCTTC	CASSSGTGDYGYTF
TRBD1	TRBV9	TRBJ1-4	many	TGTGCCAGCAGCGTAGGACAGGGTGCTAATGAAAAACTGTTTTTT	CASSVGQGANEKLFF
TRBD2	TRBV9	TRBJ2-3	medium-sized	TGTGCCAGCAGCATCACTAGCGGCTTCACAGATACGCAGTATTTT	CASSITSGFTDTQYF
.	TRBV9	TRBJ2-7	many	TGTGCCAGCAGCGTAGATAATCGGGGACCCTACGAGCAGTACTTC	CASSVDNRGPYEQYF
.	TRBV9	TRBJ2-3	many	TGTGCCAGCAGCGTAGACTGGGAAACCACAGATACGCAGTATTTT	CASSVDWETTDTQYF
TRBD2	TRBV9	TRBJ2-3	many	TGTGCCAGCAGCCCCCGGGGGGAGTCGGGCACAGATACGCAGTATTTT	CASSPRGESGTDTQYF
.	TRBV9	TRBJ2-1	many	TGTGCCAGCAGCGTTGGATTGGGTGAGCAGTTCTTC	CASSVGLGEQFF
.	TRBV24-1	TRBJ2-1	many	TGTGCCGGGGACACACTAGGCCCCTACAATGAGCAGTTCTTC	CAGDTLGPYNEQFF
TRBD2	TRBV9	TRBJ2-1	many	TGTGCCAGCAGCGGGACTAGCGGGGGGGGCGAGCAGTTCTTC	CASSGTSGGGEQFF
TRBD1	TRBV9	TRBJ2-3	medium-sized	TGTGCCAGCAGCGACAGACAGGGGACAGATACGCAGTATTTT	CASSDRQGTDTQYF
.	TRBV9	TRBJ2-2	many	TGTGCCAGCAGCTCCCAGTCCGGGGAGCTGTTTTTT	CASSSQSGELFF
.	TRBV9	TRBJ1-3	many	TGTGCCAGCAGCGTAGACAATCGGGAAAACACCATATATTTT	CASSVDNRENTIYF
.	TRBV9	TRBJ1-2	medium-sized	TGTGCCAGCAGCGTAGGTGGAGATCGCAACTATGGCTACACCTTC	CASSVGGDRNYGYTF
.	TRBV9	TRBJ1-1	medium-sized	TGTGCCAGCAGCGCGGTGGGCCCGAACACTGAAGCTTTCTTT	CASSAVGPNTEAFF
TRBD1	TRBV9	TRBJ1-1	.	TGTGCCAGCAGCACAGGGGGTTCAGGCACTGAAGCTTTCTTT	CASSTGGSGTEAFF
TRBD1	TRBV9	TRBJ1-3	medium-sized	TGTGCCAGCAGCGTAGCTGGGACAGGGGGCTATGGAAACACCATATATTTT	CASSVAGTGGYGNTIYF
.	TRBV9	TRBJ2-2	many	TGTGCCAGCAGCGTGTATAGAGACACCGGGGAGCTGTTTTTT	CASSVYRDTGELFF
.	TRBV9	TRBJ2-1	many	TGTGCCAGCAGCGAGACCTCGGGGGATGAGCAGTTCTTC	CASSETSGDEQFF
.	TRBV9	TRBJ1-6	many	TGTGCCAGCAGCGTTGGAGGGACCGCAAATTCACCCCTCCACTTT	CASSVGGTANSPLHF
.	TRBV9	TRBJ2-3	many	TGTGCCAGCAGCTCCCTCTCCACAGATACGCAGTATTTT	CASSSLSTDTQYF
.	TRBV9	TRBJ2-7	many	TGTGCCAGCAGCCCATATGAGGACAGCTACTACGAGCAGTACTTC	CASSPYEDSYYEQYF
.	TRBV9	TRBJ1-1	many	TGTGCCAGCAGCGTTAGAGGGAGGAACACTGAAGCTTTCTTT	CASSVRGRNTEAFF
.	TRBV9	TRBJ2-7	.	TGTGCCAGCAGCAACACGAACCGGGACTCCCAAGGGGAGCAGTACTTC	CASSNTNRDSQGEQYF
.	TRBV9	TRBJ1-5	many	TGTGCCAGCAGCGTAGGGGGTGGTGGGAATCAGCCCCAGCATTTT	CASSVGGGGNQPQHF
.	TRBV9	TRBJ1-1	many	TGTGCCAGCAGCCCGGGACACAGGATCGAAGCTTTCTTT	CASSPGHRIEAFF
TRBD2	TRBV9	TRBJ2-2	many	TGTGCCAGCAGGGGACTAGCTAACGGCGGGGAGCTGTTTTTT	CASRGLANGGELFF
.	TRBV6-5	TRBJ1-1	many	TGTGCCAGCAGTCCAGGGAACACTGAAGCTTTCTTT	CASSPGNTEAFF
TRBD1	TRBV9	TRBJ1-2	many	TGTGCCAGCAGCATCCGGGACAGGTCGCTCTATGGCTACACCTTC	CASSIRDRSLYGYTF
.	TRBV9	TRBJ1-3	many	TGTGCCAGCAGCCCCGGGAGGACCCCCTCTGGAAACACCATATATTTT	CASSPGRTPSGNTIYF